This T cell receptor (beta chain) was captured by sequencing in a study of T cell changes during pregnancy in multiple sclerosis. The germline V gene has CDR1 MNHNS and CDR2 SASEGT. The CDR3 has 17 amino acids. The V segment lost 2 bases and the J segment 1 base; nucleotides outside the gene matches: 8. TCRdb keeps only in-frame clones here, not all; method: immunoSEQ multiplex PCR. The table lists about 100,000 clones, 94% of them singletons. The chain recombines TRBV6-1 with TRBJ2-7; TRBD2 aligns across 10 bases. This TCR derives from a female donor with multiple sclerosis, enrolled in a pregnancy study. The starting material was peripheral blood, obtained before pregnancy. The CDR3 region is CASSELWGLAFSYEQYF. CDR3 bases: TGTGCCAGCAGTGAATTATGGGGACTAGCGTTTTCCTACGAGCAGTACTTC.